The 5 T cell receptor beta chains below were found in one sample sequenced in a study of molecular identifiers for immune sequencing clone quantification. TCRdb re-called the PCR reads with MiXCR, one entry per CDR3 protein. The sample includes about 630,000 distinct CDR3 sequences, over 25% of them seen just once. Sequencing used naive CD8+ T cells from blood, with Jurkat cell RNA spiked in. This sample's subset: FACS-sorted CD8+CD4-CCR7+CD45RA+ naive T cells. These receptors were collected from a human donor in good health. Some libraries in this study had Jurkat cell RNA spiked in.

With respect to this clonotype: A junction end diverges from the germline sequence, so it may reflect a read error. This sequence joins TRBV20-1 and TRBJ2-7; 7 nucleotides align to TRBD2. The CDR3 is 15 residues long. The germline V gene has CDR1 DFQATT and CDR2 SNEGSKA (reference sequence). The DNA of the CDR3 is TGCAGTGCTAGAGATATTGGCGGGAGTCCCTACGAGCAGTGCTTC. Protein product: CSARDIGGSPYEQCF.

As regards this clonotype: A much larger clone lies one base from this, so it may be a read error. V and J are TRBV4-1 and TRBJ1-3; weak D call: TRBD1 (6 bases). The CDR3 has 16 residues. The germline V gene has CDR1 MGHRA and CDR2 YSYEKL. The CDR3 here is CASGQMRGSSGNTIYF. The CDR3 DNA sequence: TGCGCCAGCGGCCAAATGAGGGGGTCCTCTGGAAACACCATATATTTT.

The rearrangement joins TRBV5-6 to TRBJ2-7, with TRBD1 matching 8 bases. Trimming took 4 bases from V and 2 from J; bases not matched to a gene: 11. CDR3 length equals 16 residues. Per the germline V gene, CDR1 is SGHDT and CDR2 is YYEEEE. The CDR3 sequence is CASSQDGQGMAYEQYF. The DNA for the CDR3 is TGTGCCAGCAGCCAGGATGGACAGGGTATGGCCTACGAGCAGTACTTC.

In the case of this clonotype: Given a much more abundant clone one base away, this may be a read error. The chain recombines TRBV20-1 with TRBJ1-3; tentative D call: TRBD1 (5 bases). The CDR3 consists of 14 residues. Germline V gene data show CDR1 as DFQATT and CDR2 as SNEGSKA (reference sequence). This CDR3 reads CSARHPTARNTTYF. The CDR3 DNA sequence: TGCAGTGCTAGACACCCGACAGCGCGAAACACCACATATTTT.

This clonotype was picked up one time. Without the conserved terminal phenylalanine or tryptophan, this CDR3 likely stems from a read error. The V call is TRBV7-6, the J call TRBJ2-5; D is unclear. The V end lost 5 bases, the J end lost 1 base, and 14 bases lay between the germline ends. Germline CDR1 SGHVS, CDR2 FNYEAQ. The CDR3 sequence is 15 residues long. The CDR3 protein is CASSPAPTAQETQYL. The DNA of the CDR3 is TGTGCCAGCAGCCCCGCCCCCACCGCCCAAGAGACCCAGTACTTA.